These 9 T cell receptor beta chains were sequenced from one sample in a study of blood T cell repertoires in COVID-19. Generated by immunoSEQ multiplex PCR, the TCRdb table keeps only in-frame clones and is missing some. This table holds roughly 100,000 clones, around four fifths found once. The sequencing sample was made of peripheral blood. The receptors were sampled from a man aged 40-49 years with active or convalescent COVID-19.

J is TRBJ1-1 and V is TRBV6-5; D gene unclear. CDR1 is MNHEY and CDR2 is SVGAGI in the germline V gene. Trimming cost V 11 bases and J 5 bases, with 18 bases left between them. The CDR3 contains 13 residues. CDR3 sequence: CAVVRESGTEAFF. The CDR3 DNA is TGTGCCGTCGTAAGGGAATCGGGGACTGAAGCTTTCTTT.

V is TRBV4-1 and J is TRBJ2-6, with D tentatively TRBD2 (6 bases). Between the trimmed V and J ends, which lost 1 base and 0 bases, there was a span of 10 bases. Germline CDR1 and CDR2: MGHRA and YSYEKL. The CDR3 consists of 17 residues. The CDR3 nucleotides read TGCGCCAGCAGCCAAGGAGGAGGGAGCTCTGGGGCCAACGTCCTGACTTTC. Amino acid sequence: CASSQGGGSSGANVLTF.

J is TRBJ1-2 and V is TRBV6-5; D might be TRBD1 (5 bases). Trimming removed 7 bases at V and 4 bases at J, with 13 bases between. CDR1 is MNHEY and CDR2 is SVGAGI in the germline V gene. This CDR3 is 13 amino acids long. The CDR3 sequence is CASKTGGGYGYTF. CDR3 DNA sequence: TGTGCCAGCAAAACGGGCGGGGGCTATGGCTACACCTTC.

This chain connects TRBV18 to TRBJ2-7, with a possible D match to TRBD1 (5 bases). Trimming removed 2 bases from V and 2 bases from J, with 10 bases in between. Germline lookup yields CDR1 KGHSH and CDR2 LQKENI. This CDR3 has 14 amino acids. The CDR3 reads CASSPKRGTYEQYF. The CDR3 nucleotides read TGTGCCAGCTCACCAAAAAGGGGTACCTACGAGCAGTACTTC. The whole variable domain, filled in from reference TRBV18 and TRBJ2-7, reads NAGVMQNPRHLVRRRGQEARLRCSPMKGHSHVYWYRQLPEEGLKFMVYLQKENIIDESGMPKERFSAEFPKEGPSILRIQQVVRGDSAAYFCASSPKRGTYEQYFGPGTRLTVT.

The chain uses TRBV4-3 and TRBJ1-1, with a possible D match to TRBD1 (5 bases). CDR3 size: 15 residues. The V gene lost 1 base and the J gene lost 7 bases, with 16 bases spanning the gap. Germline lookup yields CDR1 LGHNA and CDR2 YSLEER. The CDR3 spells CASSQGARGKGEAFF. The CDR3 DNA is TGCGCCAGCAGCCAAGGGGCGCGGGGGAAGGGTGAAGCTTTCTTT.

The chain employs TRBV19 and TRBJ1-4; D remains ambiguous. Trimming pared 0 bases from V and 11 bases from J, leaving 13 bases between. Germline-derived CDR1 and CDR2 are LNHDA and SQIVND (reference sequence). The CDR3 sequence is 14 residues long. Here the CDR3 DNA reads TGTGCCAGTAGTATAGATCGGAACCCACAGAAACTGTTTTTT. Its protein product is CASSIDRNPQKLFF. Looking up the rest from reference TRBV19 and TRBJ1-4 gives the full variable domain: DGGITQSPKYLFRKEGQNVTLSCEQNLNHDAMYWYRQDPGQGLRLIYYSQIVNDFQKGDIAEGYSVSREKKESFPLTVTSAQKNPTAFYLCASSIDRNPQKLFFGSGTQLSVL.

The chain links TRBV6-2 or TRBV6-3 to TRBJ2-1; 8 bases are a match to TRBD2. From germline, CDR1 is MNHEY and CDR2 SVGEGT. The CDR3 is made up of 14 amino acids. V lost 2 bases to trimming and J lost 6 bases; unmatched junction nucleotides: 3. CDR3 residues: CASSYSGGLNEQFF. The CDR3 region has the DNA TGTGCCAGCAGTTACAGCGGGGGCCTCAATGAGCAGTTCTTC.

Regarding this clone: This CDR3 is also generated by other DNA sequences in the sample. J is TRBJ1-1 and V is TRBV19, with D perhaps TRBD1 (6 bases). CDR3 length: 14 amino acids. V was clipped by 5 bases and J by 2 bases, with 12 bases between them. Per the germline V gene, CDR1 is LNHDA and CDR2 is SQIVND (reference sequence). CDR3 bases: TGTGCCAGTAGTCTGGGGACACTTAACACTGAAGCTTTCTTT. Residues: CASSLGTLNTEAFF.

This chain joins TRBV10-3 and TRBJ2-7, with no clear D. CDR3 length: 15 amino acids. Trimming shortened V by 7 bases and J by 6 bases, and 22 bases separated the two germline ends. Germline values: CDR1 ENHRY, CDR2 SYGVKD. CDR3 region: CAITKQGDRGLEQYF. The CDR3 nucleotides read TGTGCCATCACTAAGCAAGGTGACCGAGGCCTCGAGCAGTACTTC.